Following are 31 T cell receptor beta chains from one sample sequenced in a study of spatial heterogeneity in lung cancer (dated by TCRdb to 2018 to 2020). Explained via the paper, the time point label denotes: sample taken at primary tumor resection. TCR sequencing used whole RNA extracted from tumor and nontumor lung tissue, or from cryopreserved PBMC samples, without cell sorting. The library was generated by 5' RACE. The sequencer listed for this sample is NextSeq 500. Clones were called with MiXCR by TCRdb after fastp trimmed the public reads at Q25, and only in-frame beta chains were retained. For every CDR3 protein sequence, its rows merge into one entry that carries the most common genes and DNA. The sample table holds about 38,000 distinct CDR3 sequences, of which 6% to 8% were seen once. The top ten hold over 25% of the sample. Specimen: PBMCs, collected at surgery. These receptors all come from a male donor with early-stage non-small cell lung cancer.

Ten or more counts support this clonotype. This sequence joins TRBV11-1 and TRBJ2-3; D perhaps matches TRBD2 (6 bases). Per germline, CDR1 SGHAT and CDR2 FQDESV (reference sequence). This CDR3 has 13 residues. The ends were cut back, 5 bases at V and 6 bases at J, with 12 bases in the middle. The CDR3 region has the DNA TGTGCCAGCAGCCGGGAGATTATGGATACGCAGTATTTT. Its protein is CASSREIMDTQYF.

The sample holds many counts of this clonotype. V gene TRBV6-2 or TRBV6-3 combines with J gene TRBJ2-7; D may correspond to TRBD1 or TRBD2 (5 bases each). CDR3 length equals 16 residues. The ends were cut back, 6 bases at V and 5 bases at J, with 23 bases in the middle. Germline CDR1 reads MNHEY; CDR2 reads SVGEGT. CDR3 sequence: CASSQWDGWMFHEQYV. CDR3 in DNA: TGTGCCAGCAGCCAGTGGGACGGATGGATGTTCCACGAGCAGTACGTC.

The sample holds many counts of this clonotype. The rearrangement joins TRBV6-1 to TRBJ2-7, with a weak D call TRBD2 (5 bases). Germline CDR1 reads MNHNS; CDR2 reads SASEGT. The V end lost 6 bases, the J end lost 4 bases, and 19 bases lay between the germline ends. This CDR3 is built from 15 residues. CDR3 sequence: CASRDTRLPSYEQYV. The DNA for the CDR3 is TGTGCCAGCAGAGATACGAGACTACCCTCTTACGAGCAGTACGTC.

In its sample, this clonotype was seen many times. Written as DNA, the CDR3 is TGTGCCAGCAGCTTAGTGGCAAATCAGCCCCAGCATTTT. It yields the protein CASSLVANQPQHF. V gene TRBV7-2 combines with J gene TRBJ1-5; D gene uncertain. Trimming stripped 1 base from V and 4 bases from J, with 5 bases between. CDR1 and CDR2 (germline): SGHTA, FQGNSA. The CDR3 runs to 13 residues.

V gene TRBV6-1 combines with J gene TRBJ2-3; D is possibly TRBD2 (5 bases). CDR1 and CDR2 from the germline V gene are MNHNS and SASEGT. Trimming stripped 10 bases from V and 8 bases from J, with 13 bases between. This CDR3 spans 11 amino acids. This CDR3 is CATALRATQYF. CDR3 in DNA: TGTGCCACCGCCCTGCGGGCTACGCAGTATTTT.

This clonotype has a count of ten or more. The rearrangement joins TRBV6-2 or TRBV6-3 to TRBJ2-4; no reliable D call. The CDR3 runs to 15 residues. The V end lost 6 bases, the J end lost 2 bases, and 14 bases lay between the germline ends. The germline gives CDR1 MNHEY, CDR2 SVGEGT. CDR3: CASSRMTRTKNIQYF. CDR3 DNA: TGTGCCAGCAGCCGCATGACACGTACCAAAAACATTCAGTACTTC.

There are a few counts of this clonotype. The V and J genes are TRBV12-3 or TRBV12-4 and TRBJ2-4; no firm D call. V was trimmed by 5 bases and J by 7 bases, leaving 12 bases between them. The CDR3 totals 13 residues. CDR3 protein: CASSPTAANIQYF. The CDR3 nucleotides are TGTGCCAGCAGTCCAACCGCGGCGAACATTCAGTACTTC.

This clonotype has more than one count but fewer than ten. This rearrangement joins TRBV11-2 to TRBJ2-1; 13 nucleotides agree with TRBD2. The CDR3 covers 16 residues. From germline, CDR1 is SGHAT and CDR2 FQNNGV. With 3 bases clipped from V and 3 bases from J, the junction kept 2 bases outside the gene matches. CDR3 sequence reads: CASSFRTSGGYNEQFF. The CDR3 DNA reads as TGTGCCAGCAGCTTCCGGACTAGCGGGGGCTACAATGAGCAGTTCTTC.

The sample holds many counts of this clonotype. The rearrangement links TRBV12-3 or TRBV12-4 to TRBJ2-7; 9 positions agree with TRBD2. J was trimmed by 2 bases and V by 3 bases; bases with no gene match: 5. This CDR3 contains 15 residues. CDR3 in amino acids: CASSLGSGGTYEQYF. The DNA for the CDR3 is TGTGCCAGCAGTTTGGGTAGCGGGGGTACCTACGAGCAGTACTTC.

The chain combines TRBV28 with TRBJ2-1, with no clear D. CDR1 is MDHEN, CDR2 SYDVKM, per germline. The CDR3 runs 14 residues. Trimming removed 6 bases at V and 2 bases at J, with 11 bases between. CDR3 protein: CASRTVRAYNEQFF. As DNA, the CDR3 is TGTGCCAGCAGAACCGTAAGGGCCTACAATGAGCAGTTCTTC.

This clonotype was recorded at least ten times. The V call is TRBV7-9, the J call TRBJ1-2, with D maybe TRBD1 (6 bases). CDR1 is SEHNR, CDR2 FQNEAQ, per germline (reference sequence). Trimming took off 5 bases at V and 8 bases at J, with 18 bases between the two ends. The CDR3 covers 14 residues. The CDR3 sequence: CASSPRSDRGGYTF. The CDR3 coding sequence is TGTGCCAGCAGCCCCCGTTCGGACAGAGGCGGCTACACCTTC.

This chain uses TRBV6-5 with TRBJ2-7; TRBD1 aligns across 8 bases. The J segment lost 4 bases and the V segment lost 0 bases, leaving 5 bases of the junction unmatched. The CDR3 covers 15 residues. Germline-derived CDR1 and CDR2 are MNHEY and SVGAGI. CDR3 protein: CASSYSGQAAYEQYF. CDR3 DNA sequence: TGTGCCAGCAGTTACTCGGGACAGGCGGCTTACGAGCAGTACTTC.

The sample holds many counts of this clonotype. This rearrangement joins TRBV7-9 to TRBJ1-1; 8 nucleotides agree with TRBD1. CDR1 and CDR2 from the germline V gene are SEHNR and FQNEAQ (reference sequence). With V trimmed by 5 bases and J by 3 bases, 11 bases remained unmatched. The CDR3 totals 16 residues. This chain's CDR3 is CASSPGGQGKYTEAFF. The CDR3 DNA reads TGTGCCAGCAGCCCTGGCGGACAGGGAAAATACACTGAAGCTTTCTTT.

V usage is TRBV7-9 and J usage is TRBJ2-1, with TRBD2 identical over 13 bases. The CDR3 spans 18 residues. Germline loops: CDR1 SEHNR, CDR2 FQNEAQ (reference sequence). V gave up 5 bases and J gave up 0 bases; unmatched junction bases: 7. The CDR3 sequence: CASSTTSGRAHSYNEQFF. CDR3 in DNA: TGTGCCAGCAGCACCACTAGCGGGAGGGCCCACTCCTACAATGAGCAGTTCTTC.

This clonotype was detected ten times or more. V gene TRBV12-5 combines with J gene TRBJ2-7; D is perhaps TRBD2 (5 bases). CDR1 is LGHNT, CDR2 FRNRAP, per germline. The CDR3 loop spans 12 amino acids. Trimming left V 3 bases short and J 5 bases short, with 8 bases between. In DNA, the CDR3 is TGTGCTAGTGGTTTTGAGGGTAACGAGCAGTACTTC. Translated: CASGFEGNEQYF.

This clonotype was seen repeatedly, ten times or more. This sequence joins TRBV24-1 and TRBJ2-1; tentatively, D is TRBD2 (5 bases). V was cut by 3 bases and J by 0 bases, with 11 bases left in between. This CDR3 spans 16 amino acids. Per the germline V gene, CDR1 is KGHDR and CDR2 is SFDVKD. CDR3 loop: CATSDVDSSSYNEQFF. CDR3 sequence (DNA): TGTGCCACCAGTGATGTGGACTCTTCCTCCTACAATGAGCAGTTCTTC.

The J gene is TRBJ1-2, the V gene TRBV6-5, with no clear D. Germline V gene sequence: CDR1 MNHEY, CDR2 SVGAGI. V gave up 6 bases and J gave up 7 bases, with 24 bases separating them. CDR3 length equals 16 residues. The CDR3 DNA reads as TGTGCCAGCAGCCAGGTCGTGGGGTGGTTCATTTCTGGCTACACCTTC. Protein: CASSQVVGWFISGYTF.

This clonotype has ten or more counts. V is TRBV25-1 and J is TRBJ2-3; 7 nucleotides line up with TRBD2. This CDR3 is 16 amino acids long. CDR1 MGHDK and CDR2 SYGVNS come from the germline V gene. Trimming cost V 3 bases and J 4 bases; bases outside gene matches: 10. CDR3 DNA sequence: TGTGCCAGCAGTGAGGCGGAAGGACTAGTGGCAGATACGCAGTATTTT. Protein sequence: CASSEAEGLVADTQYF.

This clonotype was counted at least ten times. This chain uses TRBV29-1 with TRBJ1-4, with a tentative D call TRBD1 (5 bases). Germline V gene data show CDR1 as SQVTM and CDR2 as ANQGSEA. Trimming left V 4 bases short and J 8 bases short, with 8 bases between. The CDR3 length is 11 residues. In DNA, the CDR3 is TGCAGCGTTGGCGGGGGAGAAAAACTGTTTTTT. Its translation: CSVGGGEKLFF.

This clonotype was picked up many times. The V and J genes are TRBV24-1 and TRBJ2-3; D is perhaps TRBD2 (5 bases). Between the trimmed V and J ends, which lost 3 bases and 4 bases, there was a span of 16 bases. The germline gives CDR1 KGHDR, CDR2 SFDVKD. This CDR3 has 16 amino acids. This chain's CDR3 is CATSDMGPSGADTQYF. The CDR3 DNA follows: TGTGCCACCAGTGATATGGGCCCGAGCGGAGCAGATACGCAGTATTTT.

As regards this clonotype: One base away lies a much larger clone, so this may be a sequencing read error. The V gene is TRBV18, the J gene TRBJ1-5; 7 bases map to TRBD1. This CDR3 comprises 14 residues. CDR1 and CDR2 from the germline V gene are KGHSH and LQKENI. The CDR3 nucleotides are TGTGCCAGCTTACCAGCAGGGGGGAAAGAGCCCCAGCATTTT. It translates to CASLPAGGKEPQHF.

For this clonotype: This clone may be a read error of a much larger clone one base away. The V call is TRBV19, the J call TRBJ2-3; weak D call: TRBD2 (6 bases). V gave up 10 bases and J gave up 6 bases, with 14 bases separating them. The V gene's germline CDR1 is LNHDA and CDR2 SQIVND (reference sequence). CDR3 length equals 12 residues. The CDR3 spells CATSGDSDTQYF. CDR3 nucleotide sequence: TGTGCCACTTCGGGAGACAGCGATACGCAGTATTTT. The variable domain in full, with the rest retrieved from reference TRBV19 and TRBJ2-3, is DGGITQSPKYLFRKEGQNVTLSCEQNLNHDAMYWYRQDPGQGLRLIYYSQIVNDFQKGDIAEGYSVSREKKESFPLTVTSAQKNPTAFYLCATSGDSDTQYFGPGTRLTVL.

This clonotype was detected a few times. The chain recombines TRBV12-3 or TRBV12-4 with TRBJ1-1; no firm D call. V lost 10 bases to trimming and J lost 1 base, with 4 bases between them. The length of the CDR3 is 10 residues. DNA for the CDR3: TGTGCCACCTCGAACACTGAAGCTTTCTTT. It yields the protein CATSNTEAFF.

This clonotype was observed at least ten times. V usage is TRBV5-6 and J usage is TRBJ1-1; D ambiguous. CDR3 length: 11 residues. Germline V gene lookup returns CDR1 SGHDT and CDR2 YYEEEE. The germline V and J ends were trimmed by 0 bases and 8 bases, with 5 bases remaining between them. The DNA of the CDR3 is TGTGCCAGCAGCTTGGTCCAGGAAGCTTTCTTT. It codes for CASSLVQEAFF.

The chain combines TRBV9 with TRBJ1-1; D remains unclear. The CDR3 has 17 residues. CDR1 SGDLS and CDR2 YYNGEE come from the germline V gene. The ends were cut back, 3 bases at V and 2 bases at J, with 20 bases in the middle. The CDR3 sequence: CASSGSPEGPLNTEAFF. CDR3 nucleotides: TGTGCCAGCAGCGGATCTCCGGAGGGCCCCCTTAACACTGAAGCTTTCTTT.

This clonotype was counted a few times. The rearrangement joins TRBV11-3 to TRBJ2-2; 8 bases map to TRBD2. With 5 bases clipped from V and 5 bases from J, the junction kept 4 bases outside the gene matches. Germline values: CDR1 SGHNT, CDR2 YENEEA. The CDR3 extends over 14 amino acids. As DNA, the CDR3 is TGTGCCAGCAGCGGACGCGGGGGGACCGGGGAGCTGTTTTTT. Protein sequence: CASSGRGGTGELFF.

This clonotype was seen ten or more times. This rearrangement joins TRBV27 to TRBJ2-5; D gene unclear. Trimming cost V 0 bases and J 2 bases, with 7 bases left between them. The germline V gene encodes CDR1 MNHEY and CDR2 SMNVEV (reference sequence). The CDR3 length is 14 residues. DNA for the CDR3: TGTGCCAGCAGTTTATCTCGGCAGCAAGAGACCCAGTACTTC. Its protein is CASSLSRQQETQYF.

The chain links TRBV4-3 to TRBJ1-1; tentative D call: TRBD1 (5 bases). There are 15 residues in the CDR3. Trimming pared 4 bases from V and 4 bases from J, leaving 16 bases between. Germline loops: CDR1 LGHNA, CDR2 YSLEER. Here the CDR3 DNA reads TGCGCCAGCAGCCGAAGCTTTGGGGCCGGCACTGAAGCTTTCTTT. It yields the protein CASSRSFGAGTEAFF.

In its sample, this clonotype was seen many times. The gene calls are TRBV6-2 or TRBV6-3 and TRBJ1-5; D ambiguous. Germline CDR1 and CDR2: MNHEY and SVGEGT. There are 15 residues in the CDR3. V was shortened by 5 bases and J by 4 bases, with 15 bases between the two germline ends. This chain's CDR3 is CASSPTGHLNQPQHF. Here the CDR3 DNA reads TGTGCCAGCAGTCCCACCGGGCACCTTAATCAGCCCCAGCATTTT.

This clonotype was recorded at least ten times. The V and J genes are TRBV7-6 and TRBJ2-3, with TRBD2 matching 9 bases. The CDR3 has 13 residues. J was trimmed by 7 bases and V by 5 bases; bases with no gene match: 4. Per germline, CDR1 SGHVS and CDR2 FNYEAQ. CDR3 region: CASSRGTSNTQYF. The CDR3, as DNA: TGTGCCAGCAGCAGAGGGACTAGCAATACGCAGTATTTT.

In this sample, this clonotype turned up many times. J is TRBJ1-1 and V is TRBV12-3 or TRBV12-4, with D uncertain. This CDR3 is built from 15 residues. The V end was cut by 2 bases, the J end by 4 bases, with 14 bases between. As DNA, the CDR3 is TGTGCCAGCAGTTTATCATCCCGAGGGAGCACTGAAGCTTTCTTT. Translation gives CASSLSSRGSTEAFF.